This T cell receptor (beta chain) was found in a study of blood T cell repertoires in COVID-19 (TCRdb year 2020). About the investigation overall: Samples covering the acute and convalescent phases of COVID-19 were provided by collaborators in the United States, Italy and Spain. The sample metadata nearly always contained a de-identified subject ID, COVID-19 status, age in years and sex. Samples came from the ongoing ImmuneRACE study (first 160 participants) plus 1,254 subjects from 6 global collaborators. Where HLA class I and class II types were available, the types were taken from metadata supplied by the sample provider, not from assay-based typing. The repertoires were released in a freely available public database meant as a resource for research on the immune response to SARS-CoV-2. Subjects who had been exposed to COVID-19, were actively infected with it, or had recovered from it provided the deeply sampled blood TCRbeta repertoires that made up the dataset. The prospective study material was composed of cDNA or gDNA derived from T cells, B-cell-depleted T cells, or PBMCs. Results and caveats for the whole study, not just this receptor: The amount of clinical and demographic metadata varied by source and participant and was provided uncurated.

With respect to this clone: There is no known antigen for this receptor. The sample holds no much larger clone one base away, and base qualities are not on file.

The germline V gene specifies MGHRA as CDR1 and YSYEKL as CDR2. The CDR3 runs 14 residues from the cysteine to the phenylalanine. Solely the CDR3 DNA is kept, with 42 bases framed from the first base. Relative to germline, V is missing 4 bases and J is missing 4 bases, with 6 bases of the junction outside any gene match. Each collaborating institution followed its own protocols to collect whole blood in K2EDTA tubes. For TCRbeta analysis, collaborator samples were shipped as frozen whole blood, as isolated PBMCs, or as DNA extracted from either sample type. The immunoSEQ Assay, a bias-controlled multiplex PCR, was used to amplify TCRbeta CDR3 regions from genomic DNA. The original pipeline was this. Within the assay, amplification of reference gene primers was used to estimate how many nucleated cells each sample contained. Sequence reads were collapsed and filtered to measure the absolute abundance of every unique TCRbeta CDR3 rearrangement. Productive Simpson clonality was computed per sample as the square root of Simpson's diversity index over productive rearrangements. TCRdb limited this immuneACCESS table to in-frame rearrangements with V and J called. A share of clones is missing; checked studies link under half to unresolved V genes, and the rest is unexplained. V and J calls and clone size come straight from that table; D and trimming were deduced from the DNA. In this sample the table shows a few hundred thousand clones, more than 70% of which occur a single time. Roughly 1.2% of the sample is held by the ten biggest clonotypes.

Sequenced sample: peripheral blood. The receptor chain draws on TRBV4-1 and TRBJ2-7, and TRBD1 matches 8 of the central bases. The receptor was derived from a man aged 35 to 55 with acute or convalescent COVID-19. The sequence in DNA is TGCGCCAGCAGCCCCAACAGGGGGGTATACGAGCAGTACTTC. Its coded protein is CASSPNRGVYEQYF.